Listed here are 4 T cell receptor beta chains from one sample, sequenced in a study of vaccination and CD4 T cells after COVID-19. Noted treatment: roughly 11-day PBMC culture with coronavirus spike peptide pools or control peptides (ViraFEST assay). For these receptors, no antigen is known. Sequencing of cultured CD4+ T cell DNA used the Oncomine TCR Beta short-read assay. TCRdb reprocessed the PCR reads with MiXCR, giving one entry per CDR3 protein. The sample consists of more than 25,000 distinct CDR3 sequences, about 66% of them appearing once. The source material was CD4+ T cells from blood, cultured in vitro, sampled after SARS-CoV-2 vaccination. These receptors were taken from a human donor who received a COVID-19 vaccine.

This chain joins TRBV29-1 and TRBJ1-2, with TRBD1 matching over 11 bases. This CDR3 has 13 amino acids. After removal of 4 bases from V and 7 bases from J, the junction contained 5 bases not matched to a gene. Germline V CDR1 and CDR2: SQVTM, ANQGSEA. The CDR3 region is CSVGRTGGFGYTF. CDR3 nucleotides: TGCAGCGTTGGACGGACAGGGGGCTTTGGCTACACCTTC.

The genes are TRBV7-9 and TRBJ2-2; 8 positions match TRBD1. This CDR3 region has 15 residues. CDR1 and CDR2 (germline): SEHNR, FQNEAQ (reference sequence). With V trimmed by 4 bases and J by 4 bases, 5 bases remained unmatched. The CDR3 protein is CASSSTGGLTGELFF. In DNA form, the CDR3 reads TGTGCCAGCAGCTCTACAGGGGGTCTCACCGGGGAGCTGTTTTTT.

The chain combines TRBV18 with TRBJ2-1; 9 bases are shared with TRBD1. Germline CDR1 and CDR2: KGHSH and LQKENI. Trimming removed 6 bases from V and 6 bases from J; junction bases left unmatched: 9. The CDR3 is 15 residues long. The CDR3 sequence is CASSPEQGALNEQFF. The DNA for the CDR3 is TGTGCCAGCTCTCCGGAACAGGGGGCCCTCAATGAGCAGTTCTTC.

The chain employs TRBV6-1 and TRBJ1-1; no clear D. The CDR3 is made up of 14 amino acids. Trimming took off 6 bases at V and 1 base at J, with 12 bases between the two ends. CDR1 is MNHNS and CDR2 is SASEGT in the germline V gene. Here the CDR3 DNA reads TGTGCCAGCAGAAAACCCTCGACGAACACTGAAGCTTTCTTT. This encodes CASRKPSTNTEAFF.